These 19 T cell receptor beta chains were sequenced from one sample in a study of human T cells and chemical hapten exposure. The time point here: healthy volunteer bleed at 2 weeks. From whole blood left unfractionated, total RNA was extracted. TCRdb re-called the RACE reads through MiXCR, storing one row per CDR3 protein. The data hold tens of thousands of distinct CDR3 sequences, with about 3.9% observed a single time. Sequences were obtained from whole blood. These receptors were taken from a female donor in good health. Some clones in this sample may be carry-over from other donors' samples.

There are many counts of this clonotype. This sequence joins TRBV27 and TRBJ2-3; a possible D gene is TRBD1 (5 bases). Germline-derived CDR1 and CDR2 are MNHEY and SMNVEV (reference sequence). V was cut by 5 bases and J by 7 bases, with 13 bases left in between. This CDR3 has 13 residues. The CDR3, as DNA: TGTGCCAGCAGTGCCAGACAGTCATATACGCAGTATTTT. Translating it yields CASSARQSYTQYF.

This clonotype has ten or more counts. The V call is TRBV28, the J call TRBJ1-2; TRBD1 agrees at 7 bases. This CDR3 contains 14 residues. V lost 6 bases to trimming and J lost 8 bases; unmatched junction nucleotides: 12. Germline assignment: CDR1 MDHEN and CDR2 SYDVKM. CDR3 coding DNA: TGTGCCAGCAGGCCGGTAGACAGGGCGACAGGCTACACCTTC. It translates to CASRPVDRATGYTF.

This clonotype showed up many times. The gene calls are TRBV29-1 and TRBJ1-1; 10 nucleotides align to TRBD1. The CDR3 runs to 15 residues. V lost 8 bases, J lost 6 bases, and 15 bases stayed unmatched. The V gene's germline CDR1 is SQVTM and CDR2 ANQGSEA. CDR3 residues: CSPLVWDRGRPEAFF. For the CDR3, the DNA is TGCAGCCCCCTGGTATGGGACAGGGGTCGGCCTGAAGCTTTCTTT.

There are many counts of this clonotype. This chain links TRBV28 with TRBJ1-6; D not resolved. Looked up from germline, CDR1 is MDHEN and CDR2 is SYDVKM. Deletions cut 1 base from V and 7 bases from J, with 2 bases between. The CDR3 covers 12 residues. In DNA form, the CDR3 reads TGTGCCAGCAGTTTATTGAATTCACCCCTCCACTTT. It yields the protein CASSLLNSPLHF. The variable domain in full, with the rest retrieved from reference TRBV28 and TRBJ1-6, is DVKVTQSSRYLVKRTGEKVFLECVQDMDHENMFWYRQDPGLGLRLIYFSYDVKMKEKGDIPEGYSVSREKKERFSLILESASTNQTSMYLCASSLLNSPLHFGNGTRLTVT.

The table lists this clonotype with many counts. This chain uses TRBV20-1 with TRBJ2-3, with 7 bases fitting TRBD1. V shed 3 bases and J 2 bases; nucleotides not matched to a gene: 5. This CDR3 comprises 14 residues. In germline, CDR1 is DFQATT, CDR2 SNEGSKA (reference sequence). The CDR3 here is CSASGTATTDTQYF. The CDR3, as DNA: TGCAGTGCTAGCGGGACAGCTACCACAGATACGCAGTATTTT.

Of note for this clonotype: Possible read error: a much larger clone is one base away. This chain uses TRBV20-1 with TRBJ2-3, with 10 nucleotides matching TRBD2. The CDR3 sequence is 17 residues long. Germline V gene lookup returns CDR1 DFQATT and CDR2 SNEGSKA (reference sequence). Trimming at V came to 3 bases and at J to 4 bases, leaving 13 bases not matched to a gene. The CDR3 sequence: CSASLAGDTRSADTQYF. The DNA for the CDR3 is TGCAGTGCTAGTCTAGCGGGGGATACACGATCCGCAGATACGCAGTATTTT.

This clonotype occurred many times. CDR3 nucleotides: TGTGCCAGCAGCCAACAGGGGAATAGCAATCAGCCCCAGCATTTT. As protein: CASSQQGNSNQPQHF. The chain couples TRBV4-2 to TRBJ1-5; TRBD1 might be the D (6 bases). The CDR3 runs to 15 residues. The V end was cut by 2 bases, the J end by 0 bases, with 8 bases between. CDR1 is LGHNA, CDR2 YNFKEQ, per germline.

Many counts were recorded for this clonotype. The chain joins TRBV6-6 to TRBJ2-1, with 10 bases lining up with TRBD2. The CDR3 is made up of 19 amino acids. Looked up from germline, CDR1 is MNHNY and CDR2 is SVGAGI (reference sequence). V was pared by 2 bases and J by 4 bases, with 14 bases of the junction left unmatched. The CDR3, as DNA: TGTGCCAGCAGTTACCCCTTCGAGAGCAGGACTAGCGGTTACAATGAGCAGTTCTTC. Its protein is CASSYPFESRTSGYNEQFF.

This clonotype has just a few counts. V usage is TRBV6-2 or TRBV6-3 and J usage is TRBJ2-4; D ambiguous. Germline-derived CDR1 and CDR2 are MNHEY and SVGEGT. The CDR3 length is 17 residues. Trimming stripped 4 bases from V and 0 bases from J, with 16 bases between. CDR3 nucleotide sequence: TGTGCCAGCAGTTCGGTCCGGCAAATACTAGCCAAAAACATTCAGTACTTC. It yields the protein CASSSVRQILAKNIQYF.

This clonotype was recorded at least ten times. V and J are TRBV10-3 and TRBJ1-2; D unclear. CDR3 length: 12 amino acids. Germline CDR1 reads ENHRY; CDR2 reads SYGVKD. V lost 10 bases and J 3 bases, leaving 12 bases between the germline ends. CDR3 sequence reads: CATAGKDYGYTF. For the CDR3, the DNA is TGTGCCACCGCCGGGAAGGACTATGGCTACACCTTC.

The chain carries TRBV12-3 or TRBV12-4 and TRBJ2-3; D is unclear. The germline V and J ends were trimmed by 1 base and 1 base, with 3 bases remaining between them. CDR3 length: 13 amino acids. DNA for the CDR3: TGTGCCAGCAGTTTAGTGGGCACAGATACGCAGTATTTT. Protein product: CASSLVGTDTQYF.

This clonotype was recorded at least ten times. The chain links TRBV9 to TRBJ1-1; D ambiguous. Germline V lookup: CDR1 SGDLS, CDR2 YYNGEE. This CDR3 has 15 residues. The ends were cut back, 4 bases at V and 1 base at J, with 14 bases in the middle. CDR3 DNA: TGTGCCAGCAGCTCGACGACCGGAACGAACACTGAAGCTTTCTTT. It is translated as CASSSTTGTNTEAFF.

The chain uses TRBV7-9 and TRBJ1-3, with D hard to call. There are 16 residues in the CDR3. V lost 1 base to trimming and J lost 0 bases, with 10 bases between them. The V gene's germline CDR1 is SEHNR and CDR2 FQNEAQ (reference sequence). For the CDR3, the DNA is TGTGCCAGCAGCTTAGACCTCAGAGGCTCTGGAAACACCATATATTTT. This gives the protein CASSLDLRGSGNTIYF.

This clonotype showed up many times. The chain is built from TRBV7-3 and TRBJ2-1, with 12 bases matching TRBD2. V lost 2 bases, J lost 4 bases, and 9 bases stayed unmatched. CDR1 and CDR2 from the germline V gene are SGHTA and FQGTGA. The CDR3 contains 18 residues. CDR3 in amino acids: CASSLEVPSGGGYNEQFF. DNA of the CDR3: TGTGCCAGCAGCTTAGAAGTACCTAGCGGGGGGGGATACAATGAGCAGTTCTTC.

In its sample, this clonotype was seen a few times. V gene TRBV12-3 or TRBV12-4 combines with J gene TRBJ1-5; D possibly corresponds to TRBD1 (5 bases). The CDR3 length is 15 residues. V shed 5 bases and J shed 2 bases, with 13 bases lying between them. CDR3 residues: CASSLRVGGNQPQHF. The CDR3 nucleotides are TGTGCCAGCAGTCTCAGGGTTGGGGGCAATCAGCCCCAGCATTTT.

In the case of this clonotype: Being one base from a much bigger clone, this may be a read error. The V gene is TRBV4-1, the J gene TRBJ1-2; 8 nucleotides agree with TRBD1. Germline V CDR1 and CDR2: MGHRA, YSYEKL. The CDR3 has 16 amino acids. The CDR3 spells CASSRGPGQVHYGDTF. In DNA, the CDR3 is TGCGCCAGCAGCCGCGGACCGGGACAGGTGCACTATGGCGACACCTTC.

In its sample, this clonotype was seen many times. V is TRBV25-1 and J is TRBJ2-7, with TRBD2 matching 10 bases. V shed 6 bases, J shed 4 bases, and the junction held 6 bases outside the gene matches. The germline V gene encodes CDR1 MGHDK and CDR2 SYGVNS. The CDR3 has 14 residues. The CDR3 loop is CASSQAGGRYEQYF. DNA for the CDR3: TGTGCCAGCAGCCAAGCGGGGGGGAGGTACGAGCAGTACTTC.

This clonotype has a count of ten or more. The CDR3: CASSYRQGNIGGNTIYF. CDR3 bases: TGTGCCAGCAGTTACCGGCAGGGAAATATAGGGGGAAACACCATATATTTT. J is TRBJ1-3 and V is TRBV6-6; possible D gene TRBD1, 5 bases. Germline V gene lookup returns CDR1 MNHNY and CDR2 SVGAGI (reference sequence). The CDR3 is 17 residues long. The V gene lost 2 bases and the J gene lost 4 bases, with 18 bases spanning the gap.

The sample holds many counts of this clonotype. This chain connects TRBV7-2 to TRBJ2-3, with 11 bases matching TRBD2. After removal of 4 bases from V and 0 bases from J, the junction contained 9 bases not matched to a gene. Germline-derived CDR1 and CDR2 are SGHTA and FQGNSA. This CDR3 region has 18 residues. The CDR3 DNA follows: TGTGCCAGCAGCTCCCTAGCGGGGGGCCCCCTAAGCACAGATACGCAGTATTTT. Encoded protein: CASSSLAGGPLSTDTQYF. Variable domain in full (rest from reference TRBV7-2 and TRBJ2-3): GAGVSQSPSNKVTEKGKDVELRCDPISGHTALYWYRQSLGQGLEFLIYFQGNSAPDKSGLPSDRFSAERTGGSVSTLTIQRTQQEDSAVYLCASSSLAGGPLSTDTQYFGPGTRLTVL.